A single sample is the source of the 15 T cell receptor beta chains below, sequenced in a study of control samples from healthy donors and cancer patients. The protocol was immunoSEQ multiplex PCR, while the TCRdb copy is restricted to in-frame clones and leaves out a portion. Here the sample spans about 180,000 clones, 85% to 95% being singletons. Sequenced: blood. The receptor set was obtained from a woman aged 18-29 years in good health.

J is TRBJ2-7 and V is TRBV28, with a possible D match to TRBD2 (5 bases). Trimming left V 2 bases short and J 3 bases short, with 11 bases between. Germline V gene sequence: CDR1 MDHEN, CDR2 SYDVKM. This CDR3 is built from 14 residues. As DNA, the CDR3 is TGTGCCAGCAGTTTAATGTCCGGGATCTACGAGCAGTACTTC. Translated: CASSLMSGIYEQYF.

V usage is TRBV28 and J usage is TRBJ1-2, with D uncertain. CDR3 length: 16 residues. Trimming took 6 bases from V and 5 from J, leaving 22 bases between them. Looked up from germline, CDR1 is MDHEN and CDR2 is SYDVKM. The CDR3 loop is CASRTTGQYLMYGYTF. CDR3 in DNA: TGTGCCAGCAGAACTACCGGGCAGTACCTTATGTATGGCTACACCTTC.

V and J are TRBV18 and TRBJ2-7; D is perhaps TRBD1 or TRBD2 (6 bases each). V was pared by 6 bases and J by 5 bases, with 11 bases between. The V gene's germline CDR1 is KGHSH and CDR2 LQKENI. This CDR3 has 12 residues. CDR3 residues: CASSRDTHEQYF. CDR3 bases: TGTGCCAGCTCGCGGGACACCCACGAGCAGTACTTC. The full variable domain, rest sourced from reference TRBV18 and TRBJ2-7, is NAGVMQNPRHLVRRRGQEARLRCSPMKGHSHVYWYRQLPEEGLKFMVYLQKENIIDESGMPKERFSAEFPKEGPSILRIQQVVRGDSAAYFCASSRDTHEQYFGPGTRLTVT.

V gene TRBV13 combines with J gene TRBJ2-3, with 14 bases lining up with TRBD2. With 7 bases clipped from V and 3 bases from J, the junction kept 9 bases outside the gene matches. The CDR3 totals 17 residues. Germline V CDR1 and CDR2: PRHDT, FYEKMQ (reference sequence). CDR3 DNA sequence: TGTGCCAGCACCAAGACTAGCGGGAGGGCGAGGACAGATACGCAGTATTTT. Translating gives CASTKTSGRARTDTQYF.

The chain combines TRBV19 with TRBJ1-1, with a tentative D call TRBD1 (6 bases). V lost 3 bases to trimming and J lost 1 base, with 9 bases between them. The CDR3 consists of 14 residues. Germline CDR1 reads LNHDA; CDR2 reads SQIVND (reference sequence). CDR3 region: CASSITRGNTEAFF. CDR3 bases: TGTGCCAGTAGTATCACCAGGGGGAACACTGAAGCTTTCTTT.

The chain has TRBV5-6 and TRBJ2-7; D is unclear. The V gene's germline CDR1 is SGHDT and CDR2 YYEEEE. The CDR3 is made up of 12 amino acids. Trimming shortened V by 0 bases and J by 4 bases, and 5 bases separated the two germline ends. The CDR3 bases are TGTGCCAGCAGCTTGGAGTCTTACGAGCAGTACTTC. Its translation is CASSLESYEQYF. The full variable domain, with the rest looked up from reference TRBV5-6 and TRBJ2-7, is DAGVTQSPTHLIKTRGQQVTLRCSPKSGHDTVSWYQQALGQGPQFIFQYYEEEERQRGNFPDRFSGHQFPNYSSELNVNALLLGDSALYLCASSLESYEQYFGPGTRLTVT.

The rearrangement links TRBV6-2 or TRBV6-3 to TRBJ2-3; D perhaps matches TRBD1 (6 bases). V lost 4 bases, J lost 5 bases, and 13 bases lay in between. This CDR3 spans 14 amino acids. CDR1 is MNHEY, CDR2 SVGEGT, per germline. Here the CDR3 DNA reads TGTGCCAGCAGTTGGAGTAGGGGGAAAGATACGCAGTATTTT. This encodes CASSWSRGKDTQYF.

The V gene is TRBV28, the J gene TRBJ2-2; either TRBD1 or TRBD2 may fit D (5 bases each). The CDR3 is 13 residues long. Germline CDR1 MDHEN, CDR2 SYDVKM. V dropped 11 bases and J dropped 7 bases, with 17 bases sitting between them. CDR3 coding DNA: TGTGCCGCAGCCGTCGGGGCCGTCGGGGAGCTGTTTTTT. Encoded protein: CAAAVGAVGELFF.

The J gene is TRBJ1-2, the V gene TRBV29-1; 7 bases line up with TRBD1. Germline trimming cut 0 bases from V and 3 bases from J; bases unmatched to any gene: 1. The CDR3 has 13 amino acids. Germline loops: CDR1 SQVTM, CDR2 ANQGSEA. Here the CDR3 DNA reads TGCAGCGTTGAAGACAGGGGGTACTATGGCTACACCTTC. Encoded protein: CSVEDRGYYGYTF.

V and J are TRBV19 and TRBJ1-3, with 10 positions matching TRBD1. There are 16 residues in the CDR3. V was clipped by 7 bases and J by 2 bases; unmatched bases: 8. The germline CDR1 and CDR2 sequences are LNHDA and SQIVND (reference sequence). DNA of the CDR3: TGTGCCAGTAAGTGGACAGGGGGAGAGGCTGGAAACACCATATATTTT. Encoded protein: CASKWTGGEAGNTIYF.

This clone has just one count. V is TRBV7-2 and J is TRBJ1-4; the D is unclear. The CDR3 contains 13 residues. V was cut by 0 bases and J by 4 bases, with 3 bases left in between. Germline loops: CDR1 SGHTA, CDR2 FQGNSA. The CDR3 bases are TGTGCCAGCAGCTTAGCAATTAATGAAAAACTGTTTTTT. It yields the protein CASSLAINEKLFF.

In DNA, the CDR3 is TGTGCCAGCTCTACCCGGTGGGGGACGAGTCAGCCCCAGCATTTT. Encoded protein: CASSTRWGTSQPQHF. The chain couples TRBV6-5 to TRBJ1-5; D is perhaps TRBD1 (5 bases). V shed 8 bases and J shed 6 bases, with 20 bases lying between them. The CDR3 covers 15 residues. The germline CDR1 and CDR2 sequences are MNHEY and SVGAGI.

Turning to this clone: Distinct nucleotide sequences in the sample also encode this CDR3. This chain uses TRBV10-3 with TRBJ2-3, with TRBD1 matching over 10 bases. The V segment lost 6 bases and the J segment 4 bases; nucleotides outside the gene matches: 7. CDR3 length equals 15 residues. Germline lookup yields CDR1 ENHRY and CDR2 SYGVKD. In DNA, the CDR3 is TGTGCCATCAGCGAAGGGGACAGGGGTGCAGATACGCAGTATTTT. This translates into CAISEGDRGADTQYF.

The rearrangement uses TRBV11-2 and TRBJ1-2, with D perhaps matching TRBD1 (6 bases). Germline V gene sequence: CDR1 SGHAT, CDR2 FQNNGV. Trimming took 4 bases from V and 4 from J, leaving 19 bases between them. There are 16 residues in the CDR3. CDR3 sequence reads: CASSSTGIAAIYGYTF. In nucleotides, the CDR3 is TGTGCCAGCAGCTCCACAGGGATCGCGGCAATCTATGGCTACACCTTC.

Here the CDR3 DNA reads TGTGCCAGCAGCGTCCAGCGGGTTAGCAATCAGCCCCAGCATTTT. Its protein product is CASSVQRVSNQPQHF. The gene calls are TRBV27 and TRBJ1-5; D is uncertain. Trimming pared 6 bases from V and 0 bases from J, leaving 12 bases between. Germline V gene data show CDR1 as MNHEY and CDR2 as SMNVEV (reference sequence). CDR3 size: 15 residues.